The 26 T cell receptor beta chains reported below all come from one sample, sequenced in a study of long-term antiretroviral therapy in people with HIV (dated by TCRdb to between 2020 and 2023). The immunoSEQ hsTCRB v3.0 assay was used at survey level resolution for TRB variable region sequencing. TCRdb took this table from immuneACCESS and kept in-frame rearrangements with V and J called. Such tables lack part of the clones; where checked against another copy, unresolved V genes explain under half of the gap, and the rest is unexplained. Present in this sample are thousands of clones, around four fifths of which were seen just once. Roughly a sixth of the sample rests with the top ten. The sample consisted of unsorted PBMCs, taken 0.5 years before starting antiretroviral therapy. The origin of the receptors is a man in his forties with HIV.

This clone qualifies as medium-sized. This chain uses TRBV15 with TRBJ2-7; D not resolved. This CDR3 is 14 amino acids long. Trimming took off 0 bases at V and 2 bases at J, with 8 bases between the two ends. Germline CDR1 LNHNV, CDR2 YYDKDF (reference sequence). CDR3 sequence: CATSRDRSTYEQYF. Written as DNA, the CDR3 is TGTGCCACCAGCAGAGATCGGTCTACCTACGAGCAGTACTTC.

The gene calls are TRBV5-6 and TRBJ2-3; 8 bases line up with TRBD2. Germline values: CDR1 SGHDT, CDR2 YYEEEE. V trimming: 0 bases; J trimming: 2 bases; junction bases outside the gene matches: 2. The CDR3 covers 15 residues. DNA for the CDR3: TGTGCCAGCAGCTTGGGCGGGGGGCCCACAGATACGCAGTATTTT. The encoded protein is CASSLGGGPTDTQYF.

In this sample, this clone is large (0.1 to 1%). The chain is built from TRBV19 and TRBJ1-2; unclear D gene. Germline V gene lookup returns CDR1 LNHDA and CDR2 SQIVND (reference sequence). CDR3 size: 11 residues. Trimming shortened V by 9 bases and J by 4 bases, and 9 bases separated the two germline ends. CDR3: CASEAGYGYTF. The CDR3, as DNA: TGTGCCAGCGAGGCTGGCTATGGCTACACCTTC.

In its sample, this clone ranks as medium-sized. The V gene is TRBV5-4, the J gene TRBJ2-7, with D possibly being TRBD1 or TRBD2 (6 bases each). Germline V CDR1 and CDR2: SGHNT, YYREEE (reference sequence). V shed 0 bases and J shed 1 base, with 8 bases lying between them. CDR3 size: 14 residues. The chain's CDR3 is CASSLAGASYEQYF. The CDR3 DNA is TGTGCCAGCAGCTTGGCGGGGGCTTCCTACGAGCAGTACTTC.

The rearrangement joins TRBV30 to TRBJ1-6, with D unresolved. This CDR3 is 14 amino acids long. Trimming cost V 4 bases and J 0 bases, with 7 bases left between them. Germline V gene lookup returns CDR1 GTSNPN and CDR2 SVGIG (reference sequence). The CDR3 DNA reads TGTGCCTGGACCTCAAACTCCTATAATTCACCCCTCCACTTT. Residues: CAWTSNSYNSPLHF.

V usage is TRBV27 and J usage is TRBJ2-7, with TRBD1 matching 7 bases. The CDR3 is made up of 13 amino acids. The junction had 3 bases not matched to a gene; V was cut back by 5 bases and J by 2 bases. Germline loops: CDR1 MNHEY, CDR2 SMNVEV (reference sequence). The CDR3 loop reads CASSETGPYEQYF. For the CDR3, the DNA is TGTGCCAGCAGTGAGACAGGGCCCTACGAGCAGTACTTC.

J is TRBJ2-6 and V is TRBV18, with 8 bases that match TRBD1. The CDR3 runs 17 residues. J was trimmed by 0 bases and V by 3 bases; bases with no gene match: 4. Germline V gene lookup returns CDR1 KGHSH and CDR2 LQKENI. The CDR3, as DNA: TGTGCCAGCTCACCGGGACAGGCGTTCTCTGGGGCCAACGTCCTGACTTTC. Encoded protein: CASSPGQAFSGANVLTF.

The chain employs TRBV10-3 and TRBJ1-6; possible D gene TRBD1, 5 bases. Deletions cut 6 bases from V and 7 bases from J, with 10 bases between. The CDR3 runs 13 residues. Germline loops: CDR1 ENHRY, CDR2 SYGVKD. CDR3 nucleotides: TGTGCCATCAGGGGGGATCAGAATTCACCCCTCCACTTT. This gives the protein CAIRGDQNSPLHF.

The V call is TRBV28, the J call TRBJ1-2, with 8 bases fitting TRBD1. The CDR3 extends over 16 amino acids. The germline V gene encodes CDR1 MDHEN and CDR2 SYDVKM. V lost 5 bases, J lost 4 bases, and 12 bases stayed unmatched. Written as DNA, the CDR3 is TGTGCCAGCAGTCTGCCTGGACAGGGACTAATCTATGGCTACACCTTC. Translated, it gives CASSLPGQGLIYGYTF.

The chain employs TRBV6-6 and TRBJ1-5, with D perhaps matching TRBD1 (5 bases). The CDR3 runs to 14 residues. V was pared by 7 bases and J by 6 bases, with 16 bases between. The germline V gene has CDR1 MNHNY and CDR2 SVGAGI (reference sequence). This chain's CDR3 is CASNKDISGQPQHF. The CDR3 coding sequence is TGTGCCAGCAACAAGGACATTTCTGGTCAGCCCCAGCATTTT.

This clone was seen once. The gene calls are TRBV27 and TRBJ1-2; D remains ambiguous. With 0 bases removed from V and 3 bases from J, the gap between germline ends came to 8 bases. The CDR3 extends over 14 amino acids. Per the germline V gene, CDR1 is MNHEY and CDR2 is SMNVEV (reference sequence). This CDR3 is CASSLSPEDYGYTF. CDR3 nucleotide sequence: TGTGCCAGCAGTTTATCCCCTGAGGACTATGGCTACACCTTC.

This clone was observed once. This chain links TRBV4-1 with TRBJ2-6; D is perhaps TRBD2 (5 bases). V was shortened by 0 bases and J by 0 bases, with 9 bases between the two germline ends. This CDR3 is 17 amino acids long. Per the germline V gene, CDR1 is MGHRA and CDR2 is YSYEKL. CDR3 residues: CASSQDHGDSGANVLTF. CDR3 DNA sequence: TGCGCCAGCAGCCAAGATCACGGGGACTCTGGGGCCAACGTCCTGACTTTC.

This clone has a single count. This chain joins TRBV19 and TRBJ2-3, with TRBD1 matching 9 bases. Trimming took 5 bases from V and 4 from J; bases not matched to a gene: 4. The CDR3 consists of 14 residues. Germline V lookup: CDR1 LNHDA, CDR2 SQIVND (reference sequence). The chain's CDR3 is CASSLGQGPDTQYF. The CDR3 DNA reads TGTGCCAGTAGTCTCGGACAGGGGCCAGATACGCAGTATTTT. Complete variable domain (other parts from reference TRBV19 and TRBJ2-3): DGGITQSPKYLFRKEGQNVTLSCEQNLNHDAMYWYRQDPGQGLRLIYYSQIVNDFQKGDIAEGYSVSREKKESFPLTVTSAQKNPTAFYLCASSLGQGPDTQYFGPGTRLTVL.

The chain has TRBV11-2 and TRBJ1-4; the D is unclear. Trimming left V 6 bases short and J 7 bases short, with 9 bases between. From germline, CDR1 is SGHAT and CDR2 FQNNGV. This CDR3 has 12 amino acids. CDR3 DNA sequence: TGTGCCAGCAGTTCCTCTATTGAAAAACTGTTTTTT. This codes for CASSSSIEKLFF. The full variable domain, its missing parts supplied by reference TRBV11-2 and TRBJ1-4, is EAGVAQSPRYKIIEKRQSVAFWCNPISGHATLYWYQQILGQGPKLLIQFQNNGVVDDSQLPKDRFSAERLKGVDSTLKIQPAKLEDSAVYLCASSSSIEKLFFGSGTQLSVL.

This chain joins TRBV14 and TRBJ1-4, with no clear D. Between the trimmed V and J ends, which lost 0 bases and 7 bases, there was a span of 12 bases. Germline CDR1 and CDR2: SGHDN and FVKESK. The CDR3 is 15 residues long. CDR3 coding DNA: TGTGCCAGCAGCCAAGATTTTAGCCCCACTGAAAAACTGTTTTTT. Translated: CASSQDFSPTEKLFF.

This chain links TRBV11-2 with TRBJ1-4, with D unresolved. Trimming left V 3 bases short and J 7 bases short, with 9 bases between. Germline V gene lookup returns CDR1 SGHAT and CDR2 FQNNGV. This CDR3 is 13 amino acids long. The CDR3 DNA sequence: TGTGCCAGCAGCTTGTTTAAGAGTGAAAAACTGTTTTTT. It encodes CASSLFKSEKLFF.

The chain uses TRBV19 and TRBJ1-2, with D unclear. CDR1 is LNHDA and CDR2 is SQIVND in the germline V gene (reference sequence). The CDR3 runs to 13 residues. V was shortened by 6 bases and J by 12 bases, with 20 bases between the two germline ends. The CDR3 DNA reads as TGTGCCAGTAGAACCGATCTTCGAGGTGTAGACACCTTC. This translates into CASRTDLRGVDTF.

The V gene is TRBV7-6, the J gene TRBJ1-1; D is uncertain. Germline CDR1 is SGHVS and CDR2 is FNYEAQ. The CDR3 consists of 13 residues. Trimming removed 5 bases at V and 0 bases at J, with 7 bases between. CDR3 residues: CASSREVNTEAFF. As DNA, the CDR3 is TGTGCCAGCAGCCGGGAAGTGAACACTGAAGCTTTCTTT.

This chain joins TRBV5-1 and TRBJ1-2; D is unclear. This CDR3 is 13 amino acids long. The V end lost 1 base, the J end lost 3 bases, and 7 bases lay between the germline ends. Germline V gene data show CDR1 as SGHRS and CDR2 as YFSETQ. The CDR3 reads CASSLSGDYGYTF. CDR3 DNA: TGCGCCAGCAGCTTGTCGGGAGACTATGGCTACACCTTC.

The V and J genes are TRBV4-1 and TRBJ1-3; no definite D call. The CDR3 loop spans 15 amino acids. The germline CDR1 and CDR2 sequences are MGHRA and YSYEKL. Trimming left V 3 bases short and J 6 bases short, with 15 bases between. CDR3 DNA: TGCGCCAGCAGCCACCCTGGGAAGGGTCTAAACACCATATATTTT. Translated, it gives CASSHPGKGLNTIYF.

In this sample, this clone turned up once. The chain links TRBV5-1 to TRBJ1-1; the D gene is possibly TRBD1 (6 bases). There are 15 residues in the CDR3. V dropped 3 bases and J dropped 2 bases, with 14 bases sitting between them. Germline V gene sequence: CDR1 SGHRS, CDR2 YFSETQ. CDR3 in amino acids: CASSSLIQGNTEAFF. The DNA for the CDR3 is TGCGCCAGCAGCTCGCTAATACAGGGAAACACTGAAGCTTTCTTT.

The chain is built from TRBV30 and TRBJ2-7; the match to TRBD1 covers 10 bases. The V gene end was trimmed by 4 bases and the J gene end by 6 bases; junction bases not matched to a gene: 9. The CDR3 has 14 residues. CDR1 is GTSNPN and CDR2 is SVGIG in the germline V gene (reference sequence). The CDR3 reads CAWKMGQGWGEQYF. Here the CDR3 DNA reads TGTGCCTGGAAGATGGGACAGGGGTGGGGCGAGCAGTACTTC.

The chain uses TRBV27 and TRBJ2-3; 8 nucleotides match TRBD1. The CDR3 is 17 residues long. Germline-derived CDR1 and CDR2 are MNHEY and SMNVEV (reference sequence). V lost 8 bases to trimming and J lost 2 bases; unmatched junction nucleotides: 15. CDR3 residues: CASADRVRLFSTDTQYF. For the CDR3, the DNA is TGTGCCAGCGCGGACAGGGTTAGGTTATTTTCCACAGATACGCAGTATTTT.

This clone has only a few counts. The chain joins TRBV5-1 to TRBJ1-2, with 10 bases fitting TRBD1. CDR1 is SGHRS, CDR2 YFSETQ, per germline. V was pared by 0 bases and J by 8 bases, with 4 bases of the junction left unmatched. This CDR3 has 14 residues. CDR3 region: CASSLAGTGEGYTF. The CDR3 DNA sequence: TGCGCCAGCAGCTTGGCGGGGACAGGGGAGGGCTACACCTTC.

The V and J genes are TRBV14 and TRBJ2-5; D gene unclear. The germline V gene encodes CDR1 SGHDN and CDR2 FVKESK. There are 15 residues in the CDR3. The V gene lost 0 bases and the J gene lost 4 bases, with 12 bases spanning the gap. CDR3 sequence reads: CASSQDLGQTETQYF. The CDR3 region has the DNA TGTGCCAGCAGCCAAGATCTGGGCCAAACAGAGACCCAGTACTTC.

This clone was detected once. The chain recombines TRBV9 with TRBJ1-2; weak D call: TRBD1 (5 bases). Trimming took 3 bases from V and 4 from J, leaving 7 bases between them. The CDR3 loop spans 12 amino acids. CDR1 and CDR2 (germline): SGDLS, YYNGEE. CDR3 in amino acids: CASSGTTYGYTF. The CDR3 DNA is TGTGCCAGCAGCGGGACAACCTATGGCTACACCTTC.